These 8 T cell receptor beta chains were all obtained from the same sample, sequenced in a study of blood T cell repertoires in COVID-19. Produced via immunoSEQ multiplex PCR; TCRdb's table is partial and in-frame only. Here the sample spans more than 110,000 clones, 78% being singletons. Sequencing was performed on PBMCs or T cells enriched from blood (not recorded which). The receptors come from a woman aged 50 to 60 who had recovered from COVID-19.

The rearrangement links TRBV19 to TRBJ2-2; D gene uncertain. The CDR3 sequence is 14 residues long. V lost 6 bases and J 6 bases, leaving 14 bases between the germline ends. Germline assignment: CDR1 LNHDA and CDR2 SQIVND (reference sequence). The CDR3 DNA follows: TGTGCCAGTAGCGGTACAGCAAAGGCCGGGGAGCTGTTTTTT. It specifies CASSGTAKAGELFF. Drawing the rest from reference TRBV19 and TRBJ2-2, the complete variable domain is DGGITQSPKYLFRKEGQNVTLSCEQNLNHDAMYWYRQDPGQGLRLIYYSQIVNDFQKGDIAEGYSVSREKKESFPLTVTSAQKNPTAFYLCASSGTAKAGELFFGEGSRLTVL.

The V call is TRBV15, the J call TRBJ2-1, with D possibly being TRBD2 (6 bases). The CDR3 is 15 residues long. Germline lookup yields CDR1 LNHNV and CDR2 YYDKDF (reference sequence). V was cut by 5 bases and J by 5 bases, with 16 bases left in between. CDR3 sequence reads: CATSRTTGTDNEQFF. The CDR3 DNA follows: TGTGCCACCAGCCGAACGACCGGGACTGACAATGAGCAGTTCTTC. Full variable domain (remainder filled in from reference TRBV15 and TRBJ2-1): DAMVIQNPRYQVTQFGKPVTLSCSQTLNHNVMYWYQQKSSQAPKLLFHYYDKDFNNEADTPDNFQSRRPNTSFCFLDIRSPGLGDTAMYLCATSRTTGTDNEQFFGPGTRLTVL.

This clone was seen only a few times. The chain carries TRBV19 and TRBJ1-4; D perhaps matches TRBD1 (5 bases). The V and J ends lost 10 bases and 8 bases respectively, with 14 bases between them. The CDR3 has 12 residues. CDR1 and CDR2 (germline): LNHDA, SQIVND (reference sequence). As DNA, the CDR3 is TGTGCCACGGGCAGGGATCGAGAAAAACTGTTTTTT. Encoded protein: CATGRDREKLFF.

The chain has TRBV12-3 or TRBV12-4 and TRBJ2-7; 8 positions agree with TRBD1. The V and J ends lost 8 bases and 3 bases, in that order; junction bases with no gene match: 6. The CDR3 sequence is 13 residues long. CDR3 DNA: TGTGCCAGCGCTGGACAGGGTTTCTACGAGCAGTACTTC. Encoded protein: CASAGQGFYEQYF.

This sequence joins TRBV19 and TRBJ1-1; D is unclear. V was pared by 7 bases and J by 1 base, with 13 bases between. The CDR3 extends over 14 amino acids. From germline, CDR1 is LNHDA and CDR2 SQIVND (reference sequence). The CDR3 DNA sequence: TGTGCCAGTACCAGTATAGAGGGGAACACTGAAGCTTTCTTT. It encodes CASTSIEGNTEAFF.

Of note for this clone: The junction does not match germline at one end; this may be a read error. The chain uses TRBV5-5 and TRBJ1-2; TRBD1 agrees at 7 bases. Germline-derived CDR1 and CDR2 are SGHKS and YYEKEE (reference sequence). The length of the CDR3 is 12 residues. CDR3 protein: CASSFDRDGYAF. CDR3 sequence (DNA): TGTGCCAGCAGCTTTGACAGGGACGGCTACGCCTTC.

The V call is TRBV7-6, the J call TRBJ2-7, with D perhaps TRBD2 (6 bases). The germline V gene encodes CDR1 SGHVS and CDR2 FNYEAQ. V lost 1 base and J 7 bases, leaving 11 bases between the germline ends. The CDR3 contains 13 residues. The CDR3 DNA reads TGTGCCAGCAGCTTAGACGGGAGAGCTGAGCAGTACGTC. Protein sequence: CASSLDGRAEQYV.

The V and J genes are TRBV6-5 and TRBJ1-2; possible D gene TRBD1, 6 bases. V was trimmed by 6 bases and J by 4 bases, leaving 15 bases between them. CDR1 and CDR2 (germline): MNHEY, SVGAGI. This CDR3 is 14 amino acids long. CDR3 amino acids: CASSSDSLFYGYTF. CDR3 in DNA: TGTGCCAGCAGCTCGGACAGCCTATTCTATGGCTACACCTTC.